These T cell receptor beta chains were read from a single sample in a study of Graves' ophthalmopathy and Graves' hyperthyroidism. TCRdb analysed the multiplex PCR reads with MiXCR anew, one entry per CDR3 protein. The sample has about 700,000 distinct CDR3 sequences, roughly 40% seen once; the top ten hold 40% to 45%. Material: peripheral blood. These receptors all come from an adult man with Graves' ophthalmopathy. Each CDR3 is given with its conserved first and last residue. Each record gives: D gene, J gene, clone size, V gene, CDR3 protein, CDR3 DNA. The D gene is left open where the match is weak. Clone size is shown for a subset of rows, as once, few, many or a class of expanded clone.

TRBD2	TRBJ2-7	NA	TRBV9	CASSASAGETYEQYF	TGTGCCAGCAGCGCCTCAGCGGGGGAGACCTACGAGCAGTACTTC
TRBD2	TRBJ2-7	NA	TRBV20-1	CSAPPPLAGSNEQYF	TGCAGTGCTCCCCCCCCTCTAGCGGGGTCCAACGAGCAGTACTTC
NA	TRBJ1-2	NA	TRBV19	CASSIWREEGYTF	TGTGCCAGTAGTATTTGGAGGGAGGAAGGCTACACCTTC
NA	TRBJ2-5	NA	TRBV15	CATKEGQNETQYF	TGTGCCACCAAGGAGGGTCAAAATGAGACCCAGTACTTC
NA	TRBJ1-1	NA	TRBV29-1	CSAARGTGDEAFF	TGCAGCGCGGCGAGGGGGACCGGGGATGAAGCTTTCTTT
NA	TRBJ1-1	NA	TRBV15	CATSSGRAGTEAFF	TGTGCCACCAGCAGTGGCAGGGCGGGCACTGAAGCTTTCTTT
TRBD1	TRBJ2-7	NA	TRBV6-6	CASRTGTGVGEQYF	TGTGCCAGCAGGACCGGGACAGGTGTCGGCGAGCAGTACTTC
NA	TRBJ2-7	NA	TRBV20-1	CSAKANSYEQYF	TGCAGTGCCAAAGCCAATTCCTACGAGCAGTACTTC
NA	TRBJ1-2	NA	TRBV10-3	CAINRGYGYTF	TGTGCCATCAACCGGGGGTATGGCTACACCTTC
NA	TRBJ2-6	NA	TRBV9	CASSRRGANVLTF	TGTGCCAGCAGCAGGAGAGGGGCCAACGTCCTGACTTTC
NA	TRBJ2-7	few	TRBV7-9	CATKRGSGYEQYF	TGTGCCACCAAACGGGGGTCCGGCTACGAGCAGTACTTC
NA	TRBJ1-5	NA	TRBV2	CASSFLRGSPIQPQHF	TGTGCCAGCAGTTTCCTACGGGGTAGTCCCATTCAGCCCCAGCATTTT
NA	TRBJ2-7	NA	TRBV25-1	CASSPKRASSYEQYF	TGTGCCAGCAGTCCCAAGCGGGCAAGCTCCTACGAGCAGTACTTC
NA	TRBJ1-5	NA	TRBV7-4	CAGSLEQGNQPQHF	TGTGCCGGCAGCTTAGAACAGGGCAATCAGCCCCAGCATTTT
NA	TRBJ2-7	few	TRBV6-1	CASSSPGSYEQYF	TGTGCCAGCAGTTCCCCAGGGTCCTACGAGCAGTACTTC
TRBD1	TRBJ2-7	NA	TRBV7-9	CASRSGTGQDEQYF	TGTGCCAGCAGGTCCGGGACAGGGCAGGACGAGCAGTACTTC
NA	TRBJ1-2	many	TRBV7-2	CASSVDRANYGYTF	TGTGCCAGCAGCGTCGACAGAGCTAACTATGGCTACACCTTC
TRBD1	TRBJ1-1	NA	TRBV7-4	CASTGGFSTEAFF	TGTGCCAGCACAGGGGGCTTTTCCACTGAAGCTTTCTTT
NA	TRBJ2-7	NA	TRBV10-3	CAISTGPGAREQYF	TGTGCCATCAGTACAGGTCCGGGGGCACGGGAGCAGTACTTC
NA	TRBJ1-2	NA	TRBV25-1	CASSEFGQGLGYTF	TGTGCCAGCAGTGAATTTGGGCAGGGACTTGGCTACACCTTC
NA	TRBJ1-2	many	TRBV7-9	CASSLVVGDYGYTF	TGTGCCAGCAGCTTAGTGGTAGGGGACTATGGCTACACCTTC
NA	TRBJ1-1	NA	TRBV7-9	CASSPHRRAWGINTEAFF	TGTGCCAGCAGTCCCCATAGGAGGGCTTGGGGAATTAACACTGAAGCTTTCTTT
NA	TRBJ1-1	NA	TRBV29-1	CSVGGGTGPVTEAFF	TGCAGCGTTGGGGGAGGCACAGGGCCTGTCACTGAAGCTTTCTTT
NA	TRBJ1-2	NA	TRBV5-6	CASSLGAGGDGYTF	TGTGCCAGCAGCTTGGGGGCTGGGGGTGATGGCTACACCTTC
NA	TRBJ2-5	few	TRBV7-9	CASSQDVGLLDQETQYF	TGTGCCAGCAGCCAAGATGTAGGGTTACTAGACCAAGAGACCCAGTACTTC
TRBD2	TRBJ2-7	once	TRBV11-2	CARAGQGTYEQYF	TGTGCTAGAGCGGGGCAGGGAACCTACGAGCAGTACTTC
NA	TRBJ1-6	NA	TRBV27	CASRTAMTPLHF	TGTGCCAGCAGGACCGCCATGACACCCCTCCACTTT
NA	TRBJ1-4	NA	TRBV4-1	CASSQSVGGREKLFF	TGCGCCAGCAGCCAATCGGTAGGGGGAAGGGAAAAACTGTTTTTT
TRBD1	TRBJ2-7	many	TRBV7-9	CASSLDRGYEQYF	TGTGCCAGCAGCTTGGACAGGGGTTACGAGCAGTACTTC
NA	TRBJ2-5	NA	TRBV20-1	CSASLQGGVIETQYF	TGCAGTGCTAGCCTTCAGGGGGGGGTTATTGAGACCCAGTACTTC